This is a list of T cell receptor beta chains from one sample in a study of metastatic and nonmetastatic thyroid tumors. TCRdb re-clonotyped the PCR reads through MiXCR. This table holds 12,000 to 15,000 clones, 25% to 30% found once. Sequencing was carried out using blood. These TCRs come from a female donor with papillary thyroid cancer or a benign thyroid nodule (not recorded which). Some clones in this sample may be carry-over from other donors' samples. The CDR3 runs from the conserved cysteine through the conserved F or W. The D gene is left open where the match is weak. Expanded clones are given a class, and other clones once, few, many or no size at all.

D gene,clone size,J gene,V gene,CDR3 DNA,CDR3 protein
TRBD2,.,TRBJ2-1,TRBV20-1,TGCAGTGCTCCGGCTAGCGGGAGAGACGAGCAGTTCTTC,CSAPASGRDEQFF
.,medium-sized,TRBJ1-2,TRBV4-3,TGCGCCAGCAGCCAAGCATGGGGCAGGATAAACTATGGCTACACCTTC,CASSQAWGRINYGYTF
.,many,TRBJ1-3,TRBV4-2,TGTGCCAGCAGCCAAGCTCCAGGGCGCTCTGGAAACACCATATATTTT,CASSQAPGRSGNTIYF
.,medium-sized,TRBJ1-4,TRBV19,TGTGCCAGTAATGAAGACCCCAAGAATGAAAAACTGTTTTTT,CASNEDPKNEKLFF
.,.,TRBJ1-6,TRBV6-1,TGTGCCAGCTCGCTCCTGACCTATAATTCACCCCTCCACTTT,CASSLLTYNSPLHF
.,medium-sized,TRBJ2-2,TRBV7-7,TGTGCCAGCAGCCCCGGACAGAACACCGGGGAGCTGTTTTTT,CASSPGQNTGELFF
TRBD2,few,TRBJ2-2,TRBV6-4,TGTGCCAGCAGCCCCATAGCGGGAGACACCGGGGAGCTGTTTTTT,CASSPIAGDTGELFF
.,.,TRBJ1-1,TRBV4-2,TGTGCCAGCAGCCATACAACAGGGACGAGGGACACTGAAGCTTTCTTT,CASSHTTGTRDTEAFF
.,.,TRBJ2-7,TRBV20-1,TGCAGTGCTAGAGGCCGGGCCGACTACGAGCAGTACTTC,CSARGRADYEQYF
TRBD2,.,TRBJ2-7,TRBV20-1,TGCAGTGCTAGAGATTCGAGCGGGAGGTCCTACGAGCAGTACTTC,CSARDSSGRSYEQYF
.,.,TRBJ2-3,TRBV6-1,TGTGCCAGCGGGGCAGATTCGCAGAATTTT,CASGADSQNF
TRBD1,few,TRBJ2-3,TRBV11-3,TGTGCCAGCAGCTTAGAGGACAGGGCAGATACGCAGTATTTT,CASSLEDRADTQYF
.,medium-sized,TRBJ2-5,TRBV20-1,TGCAGTGCTAGAGATAGTTTGCAGCAAGAGACCCAGTACTTC,CSARDSLQQETQYF
.,.,TRBJ1-2,TRBV6-7,TGTGCCAGCCCTATAAGACTTTTGGGCTATGGCTACACCTTC,CASPIRLLGYGYTF
TRBD2,many,TRBJ2-3,TRBV11-1,TGTGCCAGCAGCCTCCCGGGGCGGGAGGGGGATACGCAGTATTTT,CASSLPGREGDTQYF
.,many,TRBJ2-1,TRBV10-3,TGTGCCATCAGTCTGAGCTCCTACAATGAGCAGTTCTTC,CAISLSSYNEQFF
TRBD2,medium-sized,TRBJ2-5,TRBV6-2/TRBV6-3,TGTGCCAGCAGCTTAGCGGGAGCTAGGGAGACCCAGTACTTC,CASSLAGARETQYF
.,.,TRBJ2-7,TRBV28,TGTGCCAGCAGTTGGAGGTCTTGGTCCTACGAGCAGTACTTC,CASSWRSWSYEQYF
.,many,TRBJ1-3,TRBV2,TGTGCCAGCAGGGAGCGTCGTGGGGGGTTTTCTGGAAACACCATATATTTT,CASRERRGGFSGNTIYF
.,.,TRBJ2-7,TRBV5-1,TGCGCCAGCAGCCTACAAACAAATAACTACGAGCAGTACTTC,CASSLQTNNYEQYF
.,.,TRBJ2-7,TRBV20-1,TGCAGTGCCTTTGGGACGCAAGAGTCCTACGAGCAGTACTTC,CSAFGTQESYEQYF
.,.,TRBJ1-2,TRBV18,TGTGCCAGCTCCCGGCAGGGAAGGGATGGCTACACCTTC,CASSRQGRDGYTF
TRBD2,.,TRBJ2-2,TRBV5-6,TGTGCCAGCAGATGGGAGGGAGGGGCGGGCACCGGGGAGCTGTTTTTT,CASRWEGGAGTGELFF
TRBD1,.,TRBJ2-7,TRBV6-1,TGTGCCAGCAGTCGCGGACAGGGAGGCTCCTACGAGCAGTACTTC,CASSRGQGGSYEQYF
TRBD1,.,TRBJ1-2,TRBV5-5,TGTGCCAGCAGCCCTGGGACAGGGAGCTATGGCTACACCTTC,CASSPGTGSYGYTF
.,many,TRBJ2-3,TRBV7-9,TGTGCCAGCAGCTTAGCGCGGACAGATACGCAGTATTTT,CASSLARTDTQYF
TRBD2,medium-sized,TRBJ2-1,TRBV7-9,TGTGCCAGCAGCTTAGGGAGCGGGAGGAGGAATGAGCAGTTCTTC,CASSLGSGRRNEQFF
.,many,TRBJ1-1,TRBV30,TGTGCCTGGAGTGGGTGGGGGGGCGGCACTGAAGCTTTCTTT,CAWSGWGGGTEAFF
.,.,TRBJ1-1,TRBV11-1,TGTGCCAGCAGCTTATCCCTTTCTTTGGTGGGAGGCACTGAAGCTTTCTTT,CASSLSLSLVGGTEAFF
.,.,TRBJ2-6,TRBV14,TGTTCCAGCAGCCAGCTGCCTAGCGTGAAGCTTTCTGCGGCCAACGTCCTGACTTTC,CSSSQLPSVKLSAANVLTF
.,.,TRBJ2-6,TRBV3-1,TGTGCAAGCAGCCAAGTCGTGAGGACTGGGGCCTACGTCCTGACTTTC,CASSQVVRTGAYVLTF
.,few,TRBJ1-5,TRBV6-1,TGTGCCAGCAGTGAGGGGACGGAGAATCAGCCCCAGCATTTT,CASSEGTENQPQHF
.,many,TRBJ1-2,TRBV29-1,TGCAGCGTTGAGTTCGGGTACTATGGCTACACCTTC,CSVEFGYYGYTF
.,.,TRBJ2-7,TRBV11-3,TGTGCCAGCAGCCTGGCGGGGAGCTACGAGCAGTACTTC,CASSLAGSYEQYF
.,many,TRBJ1-4,TRBV7-6,TGTGCCAGCAGCTCCGGGACCGGAACTGCTAATGAAAAACTGTTTTTT,CASSSGTGTANEKLFF
.,medium-sized,TRBJ1-1,TRBV5-1,TGCGCCAGCAGTGTTAGGTCGGACAGACTCACTGAAGCTTTCTTT,CASSVRSDRLTEAFF
.,.,TRBJ2-5,TRBV20-1,TGCAGTGCTACTCAAGAGACCCAGTACTTC,CSATQETQYF
TRBD1,once,TRBJ1-2,TRBV11-1,TGTGCCAGCAGCTTCGGAGCCAGGACAGGGTCTAACTATGGCTACACCTTC,CASSFGARTGSNYGYTF
TRBD1,.,TRBJ1-5,TRBV18,TGTGCCAGCTCTCACGGACAGGATAATCAGCCCCAGCATTTT,CASSHGQDNQPQHF
.,medium-sized,TRBJ2-5,TRBV4-1,TGCGCCAGCAGCCAAGATCAGGGACTCGGAGAGGTGACCCAGTACTTC,CASSQDQGLGEVTQYF
.,many,TRBJ2-5,TRBV7-9,TGTGCCAGCAGCTTAACAGAGGAAGAGACCCAGTACTTC,CASSLTEEETQYF
.,.,TRBJ1-2,TRBV7-9,TGTGCCAGCAGCTTAGCCGGAGGGCAAGGCTACACCTTC,CASSLAGGQGYTF
TRBD2,.,TRBJ2-3,TRBV7-6,TGTGCCAGCAGCTCGGGAGGTACAGATACGCAGTATTTT,CASSSGGTDTQYF
.,many,TRBJ2-5,TRBV20-1,TGCAGTGCCACTGGTCGGGGGATAGCGGCCCTTTCCCAAGAGACCCAGTACTTC,CSATGRGIAALSQETQYF
TRBD2,medium-sized,TRBJ2-1,TRBV10-1,TGCGCCAGCAGTGCGATGACTAGCGGGACGTCCTACAATGAGCAGTTCTTC,CASSAMTSGTSYNEQFF
.,.,TRBJ2-7,TRBV6-2/TRBV6-3,TGTTCCAGCAGTTACCGGCCATATGAGGAGCAGTACTTC,CSSSYRPYEEQYF
.,few,TRBJ2-1,TRBV28,TGTGCCAGCAGTCGGCCTCCCGGCGACAATGAGCAGTTCTTC,CASSRPPGDNEQFF
TRBD2,many,TRBJ2-2,TRBV6-6,TGTGCCAGCAGTTCCTCGGGACTAGCGGGAGGGCCTCACACCGGGGAGCTGTTTTTT,CASSSSGLAGGPHTGELFF
TRBD1,few,TRBJ1-6,TRBV27,TGTGCCAGCAGTTCCACAGGGGGGAATTCACCCCTCCACTTT,CASSSTGGNSPLHF
TRBD2,.,TRBJ2-1,TRBV20-1,TGCAGTGCTAGACACGGACTAGCGGGAGGGATTGAGCAGTTCTTC,CSARHGLAGGIEQFF